This T cell receptor beta chain was found in a study of radiation and T cells in renal cell carcinoma. V lost 0 bases to trimming and J lost 5 bases, with 11 bases between them. The CDR3 covers 15 residues. Germline CDR1 SGHRS, CDR2 YFSETQ. The study, taken as a whole, reports: Without pretreatment biopsies, baseline tumor clonotype presence was undetermined.

The data were produced by immunoSEQ multiplex PCR, yet TCRdb's version contains in-frame clones alone and is incomplete. The top ten hold approximately 8.4% of the sample, which has 95,000 or so clones, 80% to 90% seen once. The time point here: baseline pretreatment blood. Treatment of the sample: 15 Gy SBRT to primary tumor, nephrectomy 4 weeks later. Radiation-treated patients gave blood at baseline, week 2 and week 4. For this clone: The antigen remains undetermined.

This TCR was sampled from a man aged 45-65 years with renal cell carcinoma. This specimen was blood, taken from a patient whose treatment included radiotherapy and nephrectomy. The chain recombines TRBV5-1 with TRBJ2-2; D remains ambiguous. CDR3 region: CASSLGQLWTGELFF. As DNA, the CDR3 is TGCGCCAGCAGCTTGGGTCAACTGTGGACCGGGGAGCTGTTTTTT.